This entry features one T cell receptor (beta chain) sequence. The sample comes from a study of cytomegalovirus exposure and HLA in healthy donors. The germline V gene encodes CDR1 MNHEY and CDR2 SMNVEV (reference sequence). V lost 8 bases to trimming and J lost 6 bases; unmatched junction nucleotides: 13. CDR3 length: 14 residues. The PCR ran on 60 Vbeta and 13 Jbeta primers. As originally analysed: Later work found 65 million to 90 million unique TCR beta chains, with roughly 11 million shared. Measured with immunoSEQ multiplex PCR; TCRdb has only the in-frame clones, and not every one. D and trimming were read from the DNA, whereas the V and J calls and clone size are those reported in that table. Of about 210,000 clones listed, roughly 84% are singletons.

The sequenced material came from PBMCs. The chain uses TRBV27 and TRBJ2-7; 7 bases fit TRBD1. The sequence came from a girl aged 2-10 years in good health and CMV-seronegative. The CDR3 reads CASGWKTTGSEQYF. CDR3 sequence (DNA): TGTGCCAGCGGATGGAAGACGACAGGGAGCGAGCAGTACTTC.